This passage covers 24 T cell receptor beta chains from one sample sequenced in a study of T-cell memory formation after mild COVID-19. Each CDR3 protein gets one entry after TCRdb re-called the 5' RACE reads with MiXCR. The sample records more than 350,000 distinct CDR3 sequences, approximately 21% being singletons. Source material: PBMCs or a T cell subset sorted from them (not recorded which). Source of these receptors: an adult woman who had mild COVID-19 (a few samples of this study predate the infection). Cell type and time point are not known.

The V gene is TRBV7-2, the J gene TRBJ1-1; the match to TRBD1 covers 7 bases. The CDR3 contains 13 residues. V was pared by 7 bases and J by 4 bases, with 6 bases of the junction left unmatched. Germline CDR1 is SGHTA and CDR2 is FQGNSA. In DNA form, the CDR3 reads TGTGCCAGCACCCTTACAGGGGTCACTGAAGCTTTCTTT. Translation gives CASTLTGVTEAFF.

CDR3 DNA: TGTGCCACCTCGGAAAGGACACGCGGGAAGACCCAGTACTTC. Translation: CATSERTRGKTQYF. The chain recombines TRBV6-2 or TRBV6-3 with TRBJ2-5, with D tentatively TRBD2 (6 bases). This CDR3 has 14 amino acids. Germline V gives CDR1 MNHEY, CDR2 SVGEGT. The V end was cut by 10 bases, the J end by 6 bases, with 21 bases between.

This clonotype has only a few counts. The J gene is TRBJ2-6, the V gene TRBV7-3, with no clear D. The CDR3 spans 17 residues. Trimming stripped 4 bases from V and 0 bases from J, with 13 bases between. Germline V CDR1 and CDR2: SGHTA, FQGTGA. The CDR3 region is CASSSGMRSSGANVLTF. Here the CDR3 DNA reads TGTGCCAGCAGCTCAGGCATGAGATCCTCTGGGGCCAACGTCCTGACTTTC.

In its sample, this clonotype was seen a few times. V is TRBV12-3 or TRBV12-4 and J is TRBJ2-4, with D perhaps matching TRBD2 (6 bases). The V gene lost 5 bases and the J gene lost 0 bases, with 14 bases spanning the gap. This CDR3 contains 16 residues. CDR3 sequence (DNA): TGTGCCAGCAGTCCCGGGGGTGTTTTAGCCAAAAACATTCAGTACTTC. Amino acids: CASSPGGVLAKNIQYF.

The J gene is TRBJ2-3, the V gene TRBV7-9; D remains ambiguous. The germline gives CDR1 SEHNR, CDR2 FQNEAQ (reference sequence). The V end lost 4 bases, the J end lost 0 bases, and 14 bases lay between the germline ends. The CDR3 runs 16 residues. The DNA of the CDR3 is TGTGCCAGCAGCTACTTGACTGACCTCAGCACAGATACGCAGTATTTT. Its translation is CASSYLTDLSTDTQYF.

This clonotype was detected a few times. This chain uses TRBV12-3 or TRBV12-4 with TRBJ1-5, with unresolved D. The CDR3 totals 15 residues. Between the trimmed V and J ends, which lost 3 bases and 1 base, there was a span of 10 bases. Written as DNA, the CDR3 is TGTGCCAGCAGTTTTCGGGGTCAAAGCAATCAGCCCCAGCATTTT. Translated: CASSFRGQSNQPQHF.

This clonotype was seen only a few times. V gene TRBV7-9 combines with J gene TRBJ1-1; 8 bases map to TRBD1. Germline V gene lookup returns CDR1 SEHNR and CDR2 FQNEAQ (reference sequence). The CDR3 runs to 14 residues. V gave up 1 base and J gave up 13 bases; unmatched junction bases: 11. DNA for the CDR3: TGTGCCAGCAGCTTAGAGGCAGGGGGCGCGACGGATTTCTTT. Protein product: CASSLEAGGATDFF.

This clonotype was seen more than once but under ten times. The chain links TRBV7-2 to TRBJ2-7, with a possible D match to TRBD1 (7 bases). Trimming took 8 bases from V and 3 from J, leaving 23 bases between them. The CDR3 is 16 amino acids. Germline CDR1 is SGHTA and CDR2 is FQGNSA. The CDR3 sequence: CASAIQGTGVYYEQYF. DNA of the CDR3: TGTGCCAGCGCTATACAGGGGACGGGGGTCTACTACGAGCAGTACTTC.

CDR3 coding DNA: TGCGCCAGCAGCTTGGGCGGGGCCCCTACAGATACGCAGTATTTT. This codes for CASSLGGAPTDTQYF. V is TRBV5-1 and J is TRBJ2-3, with a weak D call TRBD2 (6 bases). V was pared by 0 bases and J by 3 bases, with 11 bases between. Germline V gene lookup returns CDR1 SGHRS and CDR2 YFSETQ. This CDR3 spans 15 amino acids.

The sample holds a few counts of this clonotype. The V gene is TRBV10-3, the J gene TRBJ2-3, with 16 bases matching TRBD2. V lost 8 bases, J lost 5 bases, and 7 bases stayed unmatched. The length of the CDR3 is 16 residues. The germline V gene has CDR1 ENHRY and CDR2 SYGVKD. Here the CDR3 reads CAIGPGLAGGIDTQYF. The CDR3 nucleotides read TGTGCCATCGGTCCGGGACTAGCGGGGGGGATAGATACGCAGTATTTT.

This clonotype was counted a few times. J is TRBJ1-2 and V is TRBV3-1; D is unclear. The CDR3 consists of 12 residues. V was pared by 3 bases and J by 7 bases, with 9 bases between. Germline CDR1 and CDR2: LGHDT and YNNKEL (reference sequence). This chain's CDR3 is CASSQARRGYTF. Written as DNA, the CDR3 is TGTGCCAGCAGCCAGGCACGGCGTGGCTACACCTTC.

This chain's CDR3 is CASSLVSQGLLFF. In DNA, the CDR3 is TGTGCCAGCAGCTTAGTTTCCCAGGGGTTGCTGTTCTTC. The J gene is TRBJ2-1, the V gene TRBV11-3, with D possibly TRBD1 on 6 matching bases. Trimming left V 1 base short and J 15 bases short, with 16 bases between. Germline V lookup: CDR1 SGHNT, CDR2 YENEEA. The length of the CDR3 is 13 residues.

This clonotype was seen only a few times. V gene TRBV5-6 combines with J gene TRBJ1-4; 7 bases are a match to TRBD1. The CDR3 extends over 15 amino acids. V shed 4 bases, J shed 8 bases, and the junction held 11 bases outside the gene matches. Germline V CDR1 and CDR2: SGHDT, YYEEEE. The CDR3 spells CASSTTGREEEKLFF. The CDR3 DNA reads TGTGCCAGCAGCACGACAGGGAGGGAAGAAGAAAAACTGTTTTTT.

This clonotype showed up just a few times. V gene TRBV4-1 combines with J gene TRBJ1-2; no definite D call. Germline CDR1 reads MGHRA; CDR2 reads YSYEKL. This CDR3 spans 16 amino acids. V shed 0 bases and J shed 3 bases, with 14 bases lying between them. The CDR3 DNA is TGCGCCAGCAGCCAAGAAGGGTCAGTCCCAGACTATGGCTACACCTTC. Its protein is CASSQEGSVPDYGYTF.

In DNA form, the CDR3 reads TGCAGCGTTGAAGATCAAGGAAGGGTCGAGACCCAGTACTTC. It specifies CSVEDQGRVETQYF. The chain joins TRBV29-1 to TRBJ2-5; D gene unclear. V was trimmed by 0 bases and J by 5 bases, leaving 13 bases between them. In germline, CDR1 is SQVTM, CDR2 ANQGSEA. The CDR3 is made up of 14 amino acids.

J is TRBJ1-1 and V is TRBV11-2; unclear D gene. This CDR3 has 14 residues. CDR1 is SGHAT and CDR2 is FQNNGV in the germline V gene. Trimming removed 5 bases from V and 1 base from J, with 11 bases in between. The CDR3 DNA is TGTGCCAGCAGCCCCGTCCAGGAGAACACTGAAGCTTTCTTT. It translates to CASSPVQENTEAFF.

V and J are TRBV3-1 and TRBJ1-5; unclear D gene. V was shortened by 3 bases and J by 2 bases, with 8 bases between the two germline ends. The CDR3 consists of 14 residues. The germline V gene encodes CDR1 LGHDT and CDR2 YNNKEL (reference sequence). The CDR3 DNA sequence: TGTGCCAGCAGCCAGACCTCCGGCAATCAGCCCCAGCATTTT. This sequence encodes CASSQTSGNQPQHF.

The genes are TRBV29-1 and TRBJ1-2, with 10 bases fitting TRBD1. Germline loops: CDR1 SQVTM, CDR2 ANQGSEA. The CDR3 loop spans 13 amino acids. The trim removed 3 bases at V and 4 bases at J, leaving 2 bases unmatched. CDR3 residues: CSVEGQGTYGYTF. DNA for the CDR3: TGCAGCGTTGAGGGACAGGGGACCTATGGCTACACCTTC.

This clonotype was recorded a few times. This chain joins TRBV4-2 and TRBJ2-1, with 13 nucleotides matching TRBD2. J gave up 7 bases and V 1 base, and 1 base lay outside the gene matches. The CDR3 is 15 residues long. CDR1 and CDR2 from the germline V gene are LGHNA and YNFKEQ. The CDR3 nucleotides read TGTGCCAGCAGCCAAGTGACTAGCGGGAGGAATGAGCAGTTCTTC. Translating gives CASSQVTSGRNEQFF.

The chain combines TRBV9 with TRBJ2-7, with TRBD1 identical over 7 bases. Per germline, CDR1 SGDLS and CDR2 YYNGEE. The V and J ends lost 3 bases and 3 bases, in that order; junction bases with no gene match: 6. The CDR3 has 14 amino acids. In DNA form, the CDR3 reads TGTGCCAGCAGCGGCCGGGACAGCAACTACGAGCAGTACTTC. It translates to CASSGRDSNYEQYF.

This chain uses TRBV3-1 with TRBJ2-4, with TRBD2 identical over 8 bases. From germline, CDR1 is LGHDT and CDR2 YNNKEL (reference sequence). The junction had 8 bases not matched to a gene; V was cut back by 1 base and J by 3 bases. The CDR3 consists of 17 residues. CDR3 sequence: CASSQGAAGVSKNIQYF. CDR3 coding DNA: TGTGCCAGCAGCCAAGGAGCAGCGGGAGTGAGCAAAAACATTCAGTACTTC.

Ten or more counts support this clonotype. The chain carries TRBV20-1 and TRBJ2-2, with a tentative D call TRBD1 (6 bases). Germline CDR1 and CDR2: DFQATT and SNEGSKA (reference sequence). The V and J ends lost 4 bases and 4 bases respectively, with 10 bases between them. The CDR3 spans 13 residues. The CDR3 protein is CSATGQPTGELFF. In DNA, the CDR3 is TGCAGTGCTACTGGACAGCCCACCGGGGAGCTGTTTTTT.

This clonotype was counted only a few times. The V call is TRBV7-3, the J call TRBJ2-1, with D unresolved. V was trimmed by 0 bases and J by 8 bases, leaving 17 bases between them. The CDR3 spans 16 residues. In germline, CDR1 is SGHTA, CDR2 FQGTGA. The CDR3 bases are TGTGCCAGCAGCTTAACGAGCAATATCGAGATTTATGAGCAGTTCTTC. The encoded protein is CASSLTSNIEIYEQFF.

This chain uses TRBV12-3 or TRBV12-4 with TRBJ2-5; 7 bases line up with TRBD2. V was pared by 6 bases and J by 4 bases, with 8 bases of the junction left unmatched. The CDR3 spans 14 residues. The CDR3 here is CASRPAGTTETQYF. The CDR3 bases are TGTGCCAGCAGACCCGCCGGGACTACAGAGACCCAGTACTTC.